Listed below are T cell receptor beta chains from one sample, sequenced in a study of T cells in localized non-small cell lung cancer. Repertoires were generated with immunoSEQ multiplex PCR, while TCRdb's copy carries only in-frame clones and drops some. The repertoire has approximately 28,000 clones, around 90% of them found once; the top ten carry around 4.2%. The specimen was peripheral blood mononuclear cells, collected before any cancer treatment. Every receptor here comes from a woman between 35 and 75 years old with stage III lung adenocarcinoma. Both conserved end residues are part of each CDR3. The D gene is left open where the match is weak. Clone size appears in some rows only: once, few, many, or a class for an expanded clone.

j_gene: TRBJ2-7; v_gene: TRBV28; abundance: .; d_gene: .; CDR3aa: CASWDSLRNEQYF; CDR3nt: TGTGCCAGCTGGGATTCCCTTAGGAACGAGCAGTACTTC
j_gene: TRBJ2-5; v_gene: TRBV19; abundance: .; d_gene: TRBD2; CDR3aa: CASSGTSRETQYF; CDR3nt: TGTGCCAGTAGCGGGACTAGTAGAGAGACCCAGTACTTC
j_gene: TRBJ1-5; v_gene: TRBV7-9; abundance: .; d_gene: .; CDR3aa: CASSLPNQPQHF; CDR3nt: TGTGCCAGCAGCCTACCGAATCAGCCCCAGCATTTT
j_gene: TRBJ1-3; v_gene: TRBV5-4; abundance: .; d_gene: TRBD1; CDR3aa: CASSRDRGRDTIYF; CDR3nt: TGTGCCAGCAGCCGGGACAGGGGGCGGGACACCATATATTTT
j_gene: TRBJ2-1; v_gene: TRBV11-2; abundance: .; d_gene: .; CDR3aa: CASSLGAELGNEQFF; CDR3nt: TGTGCCAGCAGCTTAGGGGCGGAACTGGGTAATGAGCAGTTCTTC
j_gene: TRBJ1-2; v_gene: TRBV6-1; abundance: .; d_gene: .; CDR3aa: CASIPWGGFDGYTF; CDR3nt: TGTGCCAGCATACCCTGGGGAGGGTTTGATGGCTACACCTTC
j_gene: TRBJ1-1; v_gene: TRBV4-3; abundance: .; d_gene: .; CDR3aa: CASSQGLVLNTEAFF; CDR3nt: TGCGCCAGCAGCCAAGGTTTGGTCTTGAACACTGAAGCTTTCTTT
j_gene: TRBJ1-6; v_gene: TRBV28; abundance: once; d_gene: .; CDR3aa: CASRLQDSPLHF; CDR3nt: TGTGCCAGCCGACTCCAGGATTCACCCCTCCACTTT
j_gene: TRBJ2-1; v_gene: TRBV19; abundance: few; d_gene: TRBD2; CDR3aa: CVPAAGGPYNEQFF; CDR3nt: TGTGTCCCGGCGGCGGGAGGGCCATACAATGAGCAGTTCTTC
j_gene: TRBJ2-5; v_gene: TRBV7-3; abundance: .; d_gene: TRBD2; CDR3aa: CASSKTSAVQETQYF; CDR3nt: TGTGCCAGCAGCAAAACTAGCGCCGTTCAAGAGACCCAGTACTTC
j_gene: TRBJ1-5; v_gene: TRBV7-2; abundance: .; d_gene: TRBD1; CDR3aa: CASSPYPGDRSHNQPQHF; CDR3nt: TGTGCCAGCAGCCCCTACCCCGGGGACAGGTCCCACAATCAGCCCCAGCATTTT
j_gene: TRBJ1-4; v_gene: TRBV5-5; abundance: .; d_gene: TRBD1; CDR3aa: CASSWTGESEKLFF; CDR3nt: TGTGCCAGCAGCTGGACAGGGGAGTCCGAAAAACTGTTTTTT
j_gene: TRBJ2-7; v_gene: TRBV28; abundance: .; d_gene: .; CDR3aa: CASSFELVGLSYEQYF; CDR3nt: TGTGCCAGCAGTTTCGAGTTAGTAGGCCTCTCCTACGAGCAGTACTTC
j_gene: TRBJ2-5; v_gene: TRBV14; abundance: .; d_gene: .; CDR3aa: CASSRLAGIIETQYF; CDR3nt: TGTGCCAGCAGCCGTCTGGCAGGGATTATAGAGACCCAGTACTTC
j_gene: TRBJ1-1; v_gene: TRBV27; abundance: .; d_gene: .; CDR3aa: CASSLVAGSGTEAFF; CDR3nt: TGTGCCAGCAGTTTAGTGGCAGGGTCGGGCACTGAAGCTTTCTTT
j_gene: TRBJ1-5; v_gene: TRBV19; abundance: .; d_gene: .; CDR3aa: CASSTTVSNQPQHF; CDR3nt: TGTGCCAGTAGTACGACGGTTAGCAATCAGCCCCAGCATTTT
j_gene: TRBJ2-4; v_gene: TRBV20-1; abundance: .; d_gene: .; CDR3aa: CSGHTRNIQYF; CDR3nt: TGCAGTGGTCATACCAGAAACATTCAGTACTTC
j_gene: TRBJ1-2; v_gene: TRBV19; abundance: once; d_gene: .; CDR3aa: CASSIEAAPYGYTF; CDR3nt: TGTGCCAGTAGTATAGAGGCAGCCCCCTATGGCTACACCTTC
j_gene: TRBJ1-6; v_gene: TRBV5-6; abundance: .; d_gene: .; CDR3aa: CASSLGRGGNSPLHF; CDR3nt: TGTGCCAGCAGCTTGGGCAGGGGTGGTAATTCACCCCTCCACTTT
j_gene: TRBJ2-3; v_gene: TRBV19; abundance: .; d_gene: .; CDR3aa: CASSLDWGGPDTQYF; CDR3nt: TGTGCCAGTAGTCTAGACTGGGGGGGCCCAGATACGCAGTATTTT
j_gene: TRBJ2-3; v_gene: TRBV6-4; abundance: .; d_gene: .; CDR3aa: CASSDGYSTDTQYF; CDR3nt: TGTGCCAGCAGTGACGGGTATTCCACAGATACGCAGTATTTT
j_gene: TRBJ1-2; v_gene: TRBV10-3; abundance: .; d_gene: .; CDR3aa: CAITSGGGGYTF; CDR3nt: TGTGCCATCACCTCTGGTGGTGGCGGCTACACCTTC
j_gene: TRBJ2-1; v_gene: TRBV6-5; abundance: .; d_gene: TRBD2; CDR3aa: CASRLAGGPDNEQFF; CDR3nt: TGTGCCAGCCGACTAGCGGGGGGGCCGGACAATGAGCAGTTCTTC
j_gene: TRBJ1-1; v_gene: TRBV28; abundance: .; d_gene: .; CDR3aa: CASSSPLGVTEAFF; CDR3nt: TGTGCCAGCAGTTCCCCGTTGGGGGTGACTGAAGCTTTCTTT
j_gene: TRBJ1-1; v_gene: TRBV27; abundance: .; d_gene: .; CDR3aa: CASSLRAQTEAFF; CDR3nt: TGTGCCAGCAGTTTAAGGGCCCAAACTGAAGCTTTCTTT
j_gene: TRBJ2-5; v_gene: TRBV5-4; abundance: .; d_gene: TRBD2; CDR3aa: CASSLGLALQETQYF; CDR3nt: TGTGCCAGCAGCTTGGGACTAGCGCTACAAGAGACCCAGTACTTC
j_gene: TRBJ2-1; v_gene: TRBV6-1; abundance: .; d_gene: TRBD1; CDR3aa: CASSPDRGIYNEQFF; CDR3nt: TGTGCCAGCAGCCCGGACAGGGGAATTTACAATGAGCAGTTCTTC
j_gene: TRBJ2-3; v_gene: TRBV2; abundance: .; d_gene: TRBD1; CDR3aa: CASSSTGVDTQYF; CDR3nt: TGTGCCAGCAGTAGCACAGGGGTAGATACGCAGTATTTT
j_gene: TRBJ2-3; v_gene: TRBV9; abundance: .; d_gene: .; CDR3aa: CASGWSSLDTQYF; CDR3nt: TGTGCCAGCGGCTGGAGCTCTTTGGATACGCAGTATTTT
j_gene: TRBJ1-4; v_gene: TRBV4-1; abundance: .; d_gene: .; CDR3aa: CASSFRDGNEKLFF; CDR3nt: TGCGCCAGCAGCTTCCGGGACGGGAATGAAAAACTGTTTTTT
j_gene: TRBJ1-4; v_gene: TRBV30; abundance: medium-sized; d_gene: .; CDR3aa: CAWRAGYTNEKLFF; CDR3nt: TGTGCCTGGAGGGCCGGGTACACTAATGAAAAACTGTTTTTT
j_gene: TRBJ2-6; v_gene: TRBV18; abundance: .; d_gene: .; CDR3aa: CASSPTGPGANVLTF; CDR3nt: TGTGCCAGCTCACCTACAGGGCCTGGGGCCAACGTCCTGACTTTC
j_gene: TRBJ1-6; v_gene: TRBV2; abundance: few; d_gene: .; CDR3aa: CASRGLGWSPLHF; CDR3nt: TGTGCCAGCAGGGGTCTTGGTTGGTCACCCCTCCACTTT